This T cell receptor (beta chain) emerged from a study of blood T cell repertoires in COVID-19. Study background: There were acute and convalescent COVID-19 samples, and they came from the United States, Italy and Spain.

Participants spanned ages about 18 to 100 years and resided in over 20 US areas. Original methodology: Quantification of nucleated cells was approximated via reference gene primer amplification. Only in-frame clones appear in the TCRdb table, and some are missing; sequencing was by immunoSEQ multiplex PCR. That table gives V, J and clone size, and the DNA gave D and trimming. The data contain around 150,000 clones, around 79% of them singletons. Germline CDR1 and CDR2: KGHDR and SFDVKD. This CDR3 has 13 residues. V was trimmed by 7 bases and J by 4 bases, leaving 10 bases between them. Source material: PBMCs or T cells enriched from blood (not recorded which). V gene TRBV24-1 combines with J gene TRBJ1-5; D not certain. This receptor was identified in a man between 45 and 60 years old who had recovered from COVID-19. CDR3 in amino acids: CATRTGVNQPQHF. CDR3 nucleotides: TGTGCCACCAGGACCGGGGTGAATCAGCCCCAGCATTTT.